Listed here are 7 T cell receptor beta chains from one sample, sequenced in a study of sequential checkpoint blockade in melanoma. Profiled with immunoSEQ multiplex PCR; TCRdb holds only in-frame clones, not every one. Among about 3,000 clones listed, roughly 21% were seen once. As to treatment: randomized to nivolumab then ipilimumab (arm A) or the reverse (arm B). The sample in question was tumor tissue (inferred from file names), obtained from a patient given nivolumab and ipilimumab in sequence. Source of these receptors: a human donor with melanoma.

In its sample, this clone is medium-sized. The chain recombines TRBV6-8 with TRBJ2-2, with 13 bases fitting TRBD2. There are 17 residues in the CDR3. Trimming cost V 6 bases and J 3 bases; bases outside gene matches: 7. The germline V gene has CDR1 MNHGY and CDR2 SAAAGT. The CDR3 region is CASSRTSGGMDTGELFF. The CDR3, as DNA: TGTGCCAGCAGCCGGACTAGCGGGGGCATGGACACCGGGGAGCTGTTTTTT.

V and J are TRBV29-1 and TRBJ2-5, with a weak D call TRBD1 (6 bases). V gave up 1 base and J gave up 5 bases, with 11 bases separating them. Per germline, CDR1 SQVTM and CDR2 ANQGSEA. The CDR3 sequence is 13 residues long. The CDR3 nucleotides read TGCAGCGTTGAAGGGGTCAGGGGTGAGACCCAGTACTTC. It specifies CSVEGVRGETQYF.

This clone came up many times. This rearrangement joins TRBV7-1 to TRBJ1-5; the D gene is possibly TRBD1 (6 bases). TRBV7-1 is an ORF, and what it does is uncertain. The V gene lost 2 bases and the J gene lost 5 bases, with 7 bases spanning the gap. CDR3 length: 13 residues. CDR3 region: CASSSRTDQPQHF. CDR3 in DNA: TGTGCCAGCAGCTCACGGACAGATCAGCCCCAGCATTTT.

By its share, this clone is medium-sized. The chain combines TRBV11-3 with TRBJ2-7, with D possibly matching TRBD1 (6 bases). In germline, CDR1 is SGHNT, CDR2 YENEEA. The V gene lost 2 bases and the J gene lost 2 bases, with 13 bases spanning the gap. The CDR3 is made up of 15 amino acids. The CDR3 reads CASSLNGGRAYEQYF. Written as DNA, the CDR3 is TGTGCCAGCAGCTTAAATGGGGGCCGTGCCTACGAGCAGTACTTC. Supplemented by reference TRBV11-3 and TRBJ2-7, the full variable domain reads EAGVVQSPRYKIIEKKQPVAFWCNPISGHNTLYWYLQNLGQGPELLIRYENEEAVDDSQLPKDRFSAERLKGVDSTLKIQPAELGDSAVYLCASSLNGGRAYEQYFGPGTRLTVT.

Sample share makes this clone medium-sized. The gene calls are TRBV11-3 and TRBJ2-5; D may be TRBD1 or TRBD2 (5 bases each). The length of the CDR3 is 14 residues. V was cut by 3 bases and J by 0 bases, with 8 bases left in between. The V gene's germline CDR1 is SGHNT and CDR2 YENEEA. The CDR3 reads CASSLGENQETQYF. CDR3 bases: TGTGCCAGCAGCTTGGGGGAGAACCAAGAGACCCAGTACTTC. Variable domain in full (rest from reference TRBV11-3 and TRBJ2-5): EAGVVQSPRYKIIEKKQPVAFWCNPISGHNTLYWYLQNLGQGPELLIRYENEEAVDDSQLPKDRFSAERLKGVDSTLKIQPAELGDSAVYLCASSLGENQETQYFGPGTRLLVL.

This chain connects TRBV5-1 to TRBJ1-2, with 9 bases aligning to TRBD1. The J segment lost 4 bases and the V segment lost 5 bases, leaving 9 bases of the junction unmatched. CDR1 SGHRS and CDR2 YFSETQ come from the germline V gene. CDR3 length equals 15 residues. CDR3 loop: CASRSPGTGSYGYTF. Here the CDR3 DNA reads TGCGCCAGCAGGTCTCCCGGGACAGGGTCCTATGGCTACACCTTC. The complete variable domain, with remaining parts taken from reference TRBV5-1 and TRBJ1-2, reads KAGVTQTPRYLIKTRGQQVTLSCSPISGHRSVSWYQQTPGQGLQFLFEYFSETQRNKGNFPGRFSGRQFSNSRSEMNVSTLELGDSALYLCASRSPGTGSYGYTFGSGTRLTVV.

This rearrangement joins TRBV15 to TRBJ1-5; D unresolved. The CDR3 has 16 amino acids. V lost 4 bases, J lost 1 base, and 14 bases lay in between. Germline CDR1 and CDR2: LNHNV and YYDKDF (reference sequence). DNA for the CDR3: TGTGCCACCAGCACCCTAGTTGTAACGAGCAATCAGCCCCAGCATTTT. Its protein product is CATSTLVVTSNQPQHF.